Below, 16 T cell receptor beta chains from the same sample are listed, as sequenced in a study of blood T cell repertoires in COVID-19. Profiling relied on immunoSEQ multiplex PCR, and the TCRdb table lists in-frame clones only, not all of them. The sample shows fewer than 150,000 clones, around 85% of them seen only once. Sequenced input: peripheral blood. These receptors were collected from a man in his fifties with acute or convalescent COVID-19.

The rearrangement uses TRBV7-6 and TRBJ2-7, with TRBD1 identical over 7 bases. The junction had 6 bases not matched to a gene; V was cut back by 4 bases and J by 3 bases. Germline CDR1 SGHVS, CDR2 FNYEAQ. The CDR3 spans 14 residues. The CDR3 nucleotides are TGTGCCAGCAGCTCCGAGGGACAGAGCTACGAGCAGTACTTC. This sequence encodes CASSSEGQSYEQYF.

With regard to this clone: Other nucleotide sequences in the sample specify the same CDR3. The chain links TRBV12-3 or TRBV12-4 to TRBJ1-2; D is unclear. The CDR3 has 11 amino acids. V was shortened by 1 base and J by 8 bases, with 5 bases between the two germline ends. The CDR3 here is CASSLGGGYTF. DNA of the CDR3: TGTGCCAGCAGTTTAGGCGGGGGCTACACCTTC.

This chain connects TRBV3-1 (or the pseudogene TRBV3-2) to TRBJ1-2, with TRBD1 identical over 8 bases. The CDR3 spans 15 residues. Per the germline V gene, CDR1 is LGHDT and CDR2 is YNNKEL (reference sequence). The trim removed 0 bases at V and 5 bases at J, leaving 5 bases unmatched. This CDR3 is CASSQDLRGLYGYTF. The CDR3 DNA reads as TGTGCCAGCAGCCAAGATCTCAGGGGGCTTTATGGCTACACCTTC.

This chain connects TRBV5-1 to TRBJ1-1, with a possible D match to TRBD1 (5 bases). Germline CDR1 is SGHRS and CDR2 is YFSETQ. With 4 bases removed from V and 0 bases from J, the gap between germline ends came to 13 bases. CDR3 length: 15 amino acids. CDR3 amino acids: CASSPLGGVNTEAFF. The CDR3 DNA reads as TGCGCCAGCAGCCCGCTGGGAGGGGTGAACACTGAAGCTTTCTTT.

V and J are TRBV5-1 and TRBJ2-2, with 7 bases aligning to TRBD1. This CDR3 contains 15 residues. The V gene's germline CDR1 is SGHRS and CDR2 YFSETQ. V lost 4 bases to trimming and J lost 1 base; unmatched junction nucleotides: 4. The CDR3 region is CASSRWDRNTGELFF. The CDR3 DNA reads TGCGCCAGCAGCCGGTGGGACAGGAACACCGGGGAGCTGTTTTTT.

This chain uses TRBV2 with TRBJ1-1; D is perhaps TRBD1 (5 bases). CDR1 is SNHLY and CDR2 is FYNNEI in the germline V gene. The V end lost 7 bases, the J end lost 4 bases, and 19 bases lay between the germline ends. This CDR3 region has 15 residues. The CDR3 bases are TGTGCCAGCACCCAAACCCAGGGTTGGGGCACTGAAGCTTTCTTT. The encoded protein is CASTQTQGWGTEAFF.

V and J are TRBV28 and TRBJ2-1; D gene uncertain. The CDR3 runs 13 residues. Germline V gives CDR1 MDHEN, CDR2 SYDVKM. V was clipped by 1 base and J by 9 bases, with 10 bases between them. The CDR3 nucleotides read TGTGCCAGCAGTTTATCAGTCGTTTTTGAGCAGTTCTTC. It yields the protein CASSLSVVFEQFF.

The V and J genes are TRBV6-5 and TRBJ2-7; D gene unclear. Germline CDR1 and CDR2: MNHEY and SVGAGI. CDR3 size: 13 residues. The V gene lost 4 bases and the J gene lost 4 bases, with 11 bases spanning the gap. The DNA of the CDR3 is TGTGCCAGCAGTTTGCGAGTTTCTTACGAGCAGTACTTC. Translating gives CASSLRVSYEQYF.

V gene TRBV3-1 (or the pseudogene TRBV3-2) combines with J gene TRBJ2-1; 8 nucleotides line up with TRBD2. This CDR3 comprises 15 residues. Looked up from germline, CDR1 is LGHDT and CDR2 is YNNKEL (reference sequence). Trimming at V came to 1 base and at J to 7 bases, leaving 6 bases not matched to a gene. The CDR3 protein is CASSQAGLGMNEQFF. The CDR3 nucleotides read TGTGCCAGCAGCCAAGCGGGACTAGGTATGAATGAGCAGTTCTTC.

The V and J genes are TRBV2 and TRBJ2-3; TRBD1 matches 8 bases. The CDR3 spans 13 residues. Looked up from germline, CDR1 is SNHLY and CDR2 is FYNNEI. V shed 4 bases and J 7 bases; nucleotides not matched to a gene: 4. CDR3 nucleotide sequence: TGTGCCAGCAGTGGACAGGGGATGAATACGCAGTATTTT. This encodes CASSGQGMNTQYF. Together with reference TRBV2 and TRBJ2-3, the CDR3 gives the full variable domain: EPEVTQTPSHQVTQMGQEVILRCVPISNHLYFYWYRQILGQKVEFLVSFYNNEISEKSEIFDDQFSVERPDGSNFTLKIRSTKLEDSAMYFCASSGQGMNTQYFGPGTRLTVL.

This clone has more than one count but fewer than ten. The V gene is TRBV11-3, the J gene TRBJ2-1, with 8 bases lining up with TRBD1. V was clipped by 4 bases and J by 9 bases; unmatched bases: 11. Germline values: CDR1 SGHNT, CDR2 YENEEA. CDR3 length equals 15 residues. CDR3 nucleotide sequence: TGTGCCAGCAGCTCTGGGAGACAGGGGACCCGTGAGCAGTTCTTC. This codes for CASSSGRQGTREQFF.

The genes are TRBV5-1 and TRBJ1-1; no reliable D call. Trimming removed 0 bases from V and 1 base from J, with 10 bases in between. The CDR3 runs to 15 residues. CDR1 and CDR2 (germline): SGHRS, YFSETQ. CDR3 in DNA: TGCGCCAGCAGCTTGGATGTGGTTAGGAACACTGAAGCTTTCTTT. This encodes CASSLDVVRNTEAFF.

This chain uses TRBV5-1 with TRBJ1-3; D is unresolved. Trimming removed 0 bases from V and 4 bases from J, with 11 bases in between. Germline lookup yields CDR1 SGHRS and CDR2 YFSETQ. This CDR3 has 15 amino acids. This chain's CDR3 is CASSLDVQAGNTIYF. The CDR3 bases are TGCGCCAGCAGCTTGGATGTTCAAGCGGGAAACACCATATATTTT.

The chain carries TRBV9 and TRBJ1-1; 9 bases match TRBD1. The length of the CDR3 is 14 residues. The V segment lost 3 bases and the J segment 7 bases; nucleotides outside the gene matches: 7. CDR1 is SGDLS, CDR2 YYNGEE, per germline. The CDR3 reads CASSGAGTGLEAFF. DNA of the CDR3: TGTGCCAGCAGCGGCGCCGGGACAGGGCTTGAAGCTTTCTTT. Supplemented by reference TRBV9 and TRBJ1-1, the full variable domain reads DSGVTQTPKHLITATGQRVTLRCSPRSGDLSVYWYQQSLDQGLQFLIQYYNGEERAKGNILERFSAQQFPDLHSELNLSSLELGDSALYFCASSGAGTGLEAFFGQGTRLTVV.

This clone showed up just a few times. The chain couples TRBV4-1 to TRBJ1-5; 8 nucleotides align to TRBD1. The germline gives CDR1 MGHRA, CDR2 YSYEKL. The J segment lost 3 bases and the V segment lost 1 base, leaving 2 bases of the junction unmatched. The CDR3 length is 15 residues. The CDR3 reads CASSQAGGSNQPQHF. DNA of the CDR3: TGCGCCAGCAGCCAAGCAGGGGGCTCCAATCAGCCCCAGCATTTT.

This rearrangement joins TRBV3-1 (or the pseudogene TRBV3-2) to TRBJ1-1; a weak D match, TRBD1 (5 bases). Trimming took off 3 bases at V and 4 bases at J, with 6 bases between the two ends. Germline V CDR1 and CDR2: LGHDT, YNNKEL (reference sequence). This CDR3 is 12 amino acids long. The CDR3 DNA follows: TGTGCCAGCAGCCACAGGGCCACTGAAGCTTTCTTT. It yields the protein CASSHRATEAFF.